This TCR beta chain was documented in a study of spatial heterogeneity in lung cancer. Study-wide background: Sequences of the beta chain were consistently detected in greater numbers than alpha-chain sequences. An average of more than ten raw reads was observed per unique TCR and UMI combination. Whole-study results and caveats: Expanded tumor TCRs that were ubiquitous appeared in blood more at resection than follow-up.

TCRdb reprocessed the 5' RACE reads via MiXCR and lists one record per CDR3 protein. Of under 40,000 distinct CDR3 sequences in the sample, about 5.8% were seen once. Time point indicated: sample taken at primary tumor resection. In each case, whole RNA from tumor, nontumor lung or frozen PBMC was sequenced unsorted. Donation came from approximately 69 patients with untreated early-stage non-small cell lung cancer. This clonotype was seen ten or more times. Its antigen is undetermined. This specimen was PBMCs, taken at surgery. The source of this sequence is a male donor with early-stage non-small cell lung cancer.

CDR3 nucleotides: TGTGCCAGCAGCCTAGTTACTGCGGCGGCTGAAGCTTTCTTT. Residues: CASSLVTAAAEAFF. J is TRBJ1-1 and V is TRBV9; D is ambiguous. V gave up 4 bases and J gave up 6 bases, with 16 bases separating them. Germline CDR1 is SGDLS and CDR2 is YYNGEE. The CDR3 has 14 residues. Full variable domain (remainder filled in from reference TRBV9 and TRBJ1-1): DSGVTQTPKHLITATGQRVTLRCSPRSGDLSVYWYQQSLDQGLQFLIQYYNGEERAKGNILERFSAQQFPDLHSELNLSSLELGDSALYFCASSLVTAAAEAFFGQGTRLTVV.